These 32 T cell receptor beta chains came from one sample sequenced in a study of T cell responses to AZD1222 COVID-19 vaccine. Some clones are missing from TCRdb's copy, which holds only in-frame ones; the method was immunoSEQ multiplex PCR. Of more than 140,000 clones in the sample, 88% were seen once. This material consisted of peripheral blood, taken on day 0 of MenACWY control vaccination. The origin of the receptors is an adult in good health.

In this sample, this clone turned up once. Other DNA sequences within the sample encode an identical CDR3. The CDR3 nucleotides read TGTGCCAGCAGCTTAGACACAGATACGCAGTATTTT. It is translated as CASSLDTDTQYF. The chain combines TRBV7-2 with TRBJ2-3; the D is unclear. V lost 1 base and J lost 2, with 1 base in between. CDR1 is SGHTA and CDR2 is FQGNSA in the germline V gene. The CDR3 has 12 residues. Full variable domain (remainder filled in from reference TRBV7-2 and TRBJ2-3): GAGVSQSPSNKVTEKGKDVELRCDPISGHTALYWYRQSLGQGLEFLIYFQGNSAPDKSGLPSDRFSAERTGGSVSTLTIQRTQQEDSAVYLCASSLDTDTQYFGPGTRLTVL.

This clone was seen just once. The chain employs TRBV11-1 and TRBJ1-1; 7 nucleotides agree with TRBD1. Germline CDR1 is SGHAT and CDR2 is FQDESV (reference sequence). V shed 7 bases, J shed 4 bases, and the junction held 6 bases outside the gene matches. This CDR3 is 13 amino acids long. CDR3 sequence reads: CASIYRGGTEAFF. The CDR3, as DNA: TGTGCCAGCATATACAGGGGAGGCACTGAAGCTTTCTTT.

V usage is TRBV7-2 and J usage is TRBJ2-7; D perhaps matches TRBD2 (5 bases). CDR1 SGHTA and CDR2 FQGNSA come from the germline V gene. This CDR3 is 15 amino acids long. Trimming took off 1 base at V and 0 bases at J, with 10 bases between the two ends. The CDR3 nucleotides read TGTGCCAGCAGCTTAGTCACTAGTGGCTCCTACGAGCAGTACTTC. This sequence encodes CASSLVTSGSYEQYF.

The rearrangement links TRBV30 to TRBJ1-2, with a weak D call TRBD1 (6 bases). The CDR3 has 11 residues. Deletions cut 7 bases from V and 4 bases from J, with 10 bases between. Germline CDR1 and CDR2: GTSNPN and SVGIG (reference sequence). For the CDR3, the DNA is TGTGCCTCCGGACAGAGCTATGGCTACACCTTC. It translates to CASGQSYGYTF.

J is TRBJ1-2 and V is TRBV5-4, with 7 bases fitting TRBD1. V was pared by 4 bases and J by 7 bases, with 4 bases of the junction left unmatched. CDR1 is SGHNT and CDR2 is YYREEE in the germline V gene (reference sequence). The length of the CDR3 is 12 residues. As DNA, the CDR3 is TGTGCCAGCAGCGCGGGACAGTTTGGCTACACCTTC. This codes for CASSAGQFGYTF. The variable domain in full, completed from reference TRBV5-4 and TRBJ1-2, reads ETGVTQSPTHLIKTRGQQVTLRCSSQSGHNTVSWYQQALGQGPQFIFQYYREEENGRGNFPPRFSGLQFPNYSSELNVNALELDDSALYLCASSAGQFGYTFGSGTRLTVV.

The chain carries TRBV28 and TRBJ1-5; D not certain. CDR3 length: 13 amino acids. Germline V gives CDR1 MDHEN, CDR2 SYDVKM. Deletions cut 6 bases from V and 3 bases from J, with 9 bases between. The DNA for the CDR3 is TGTGCCAGCAGGGTCTCTTACAATCAGCCCCAGCATTTT. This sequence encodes CASRVSYNQPQHF.

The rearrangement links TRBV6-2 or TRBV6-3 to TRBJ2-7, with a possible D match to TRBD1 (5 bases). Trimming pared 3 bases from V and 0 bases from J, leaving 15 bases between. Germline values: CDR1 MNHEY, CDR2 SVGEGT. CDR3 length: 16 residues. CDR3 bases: TGTGCCAGCAGTTATGAGGTAGGGGTCGACTCCTACGAGCAGTACTTC. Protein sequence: CASSYEVGVDSYEQYF.

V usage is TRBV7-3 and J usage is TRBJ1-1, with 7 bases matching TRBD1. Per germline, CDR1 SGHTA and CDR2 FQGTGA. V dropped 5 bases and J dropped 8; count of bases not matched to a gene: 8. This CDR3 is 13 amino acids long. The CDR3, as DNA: TGTGCCAGCAGCGCCCGGGACAGAGGAGAAGCTTTCTTT. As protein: CASSARDRGEAFF. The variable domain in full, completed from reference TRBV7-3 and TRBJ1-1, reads GAGVSQTPSNKVTEKGKYVELRCDPISGHTALYWYRQSLGQGPEFLIYFQGTGAADDSGLPNDRFFAVRPEGSVSTLKIQRTERGDSAVYLCASSARDRGEAFFGQGTRLTVV.

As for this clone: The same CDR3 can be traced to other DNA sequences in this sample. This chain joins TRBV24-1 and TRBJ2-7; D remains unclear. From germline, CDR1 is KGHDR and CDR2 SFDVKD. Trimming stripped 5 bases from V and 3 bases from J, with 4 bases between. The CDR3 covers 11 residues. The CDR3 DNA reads TGTGCCACCAGTGGGGGCTACGAGCAGTACTTC. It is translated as CATSGGYEQYF.

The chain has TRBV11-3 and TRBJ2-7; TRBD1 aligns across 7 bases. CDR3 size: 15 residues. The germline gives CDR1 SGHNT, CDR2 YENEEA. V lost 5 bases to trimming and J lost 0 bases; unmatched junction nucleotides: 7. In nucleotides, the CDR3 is TGTGCCAGCAGCCGCGGACAGGTCATCTCCTACGAGCAGTACTTC. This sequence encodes CASSRGQVISYEQYF.

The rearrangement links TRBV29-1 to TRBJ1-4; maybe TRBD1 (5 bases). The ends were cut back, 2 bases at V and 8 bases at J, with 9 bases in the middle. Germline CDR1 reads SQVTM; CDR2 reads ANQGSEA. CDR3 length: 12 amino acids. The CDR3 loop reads CSVEQGGEKLFF. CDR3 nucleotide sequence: TGCAGCGTTGAACAGGGTGGGGAAAAACTGTTTTTT. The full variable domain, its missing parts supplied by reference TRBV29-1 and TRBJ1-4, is SAVISQKPSRDICQRGTSLTIQCQVDSQVTMMFWYRQQPGQSLTLIATANQGSEATYESGFVIDKFPISRPNLTFSTLTVSNMSPEDSSIYLCSVEQGGEKLFFGSGTQLSVL.

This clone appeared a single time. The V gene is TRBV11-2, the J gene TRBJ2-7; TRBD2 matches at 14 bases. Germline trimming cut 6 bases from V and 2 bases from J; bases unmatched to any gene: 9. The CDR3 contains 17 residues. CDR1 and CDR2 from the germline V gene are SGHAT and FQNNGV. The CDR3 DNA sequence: TGTGCCAGCAGGAAGATCGGACTAGCGGGGGGTACCTACGAGCAGTACTTC. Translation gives CASRKIGLAGGTYEQYF.

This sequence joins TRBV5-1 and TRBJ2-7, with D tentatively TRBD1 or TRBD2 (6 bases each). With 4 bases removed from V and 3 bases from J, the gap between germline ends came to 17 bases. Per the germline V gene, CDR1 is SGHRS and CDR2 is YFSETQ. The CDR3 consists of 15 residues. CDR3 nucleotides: TGCGCCAGCAGCCAGGGGAGGACCGACATCTACGAGCAGTACTTC. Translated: CASSQGRTDIYEQYF.

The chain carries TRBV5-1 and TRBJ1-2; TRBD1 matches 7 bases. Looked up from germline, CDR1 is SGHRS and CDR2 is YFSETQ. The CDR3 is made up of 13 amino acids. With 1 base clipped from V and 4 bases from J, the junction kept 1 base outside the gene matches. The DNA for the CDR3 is TGCGCCAGCAGCTTGTGGGACAGCTATGGCTACACCTTC. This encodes CASSLWDSYGYTF.

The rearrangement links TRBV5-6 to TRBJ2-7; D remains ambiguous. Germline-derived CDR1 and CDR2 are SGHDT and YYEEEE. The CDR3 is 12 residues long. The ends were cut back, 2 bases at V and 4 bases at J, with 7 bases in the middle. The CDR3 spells CASSFFRYEQYF. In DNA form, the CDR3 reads TGTGCCAGCAGCTTCTTCAGGTACGAGCAGTACTTC.

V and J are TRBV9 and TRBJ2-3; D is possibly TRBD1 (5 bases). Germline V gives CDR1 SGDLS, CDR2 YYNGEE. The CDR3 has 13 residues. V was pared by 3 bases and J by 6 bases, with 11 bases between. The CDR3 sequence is CASSGGNGDTQYF. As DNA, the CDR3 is TGTGCCAGCAGCGGGGGCAACGGGGATACGCAGTATTTT.

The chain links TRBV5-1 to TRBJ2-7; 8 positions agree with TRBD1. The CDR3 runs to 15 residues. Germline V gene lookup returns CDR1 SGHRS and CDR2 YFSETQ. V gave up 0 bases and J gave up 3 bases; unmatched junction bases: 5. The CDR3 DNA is TGCGCCAGCAGCTTGGGGGGGACAGGCTACTACGAGCAGTACTTC. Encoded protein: CASSLGGTGYYEQYF.

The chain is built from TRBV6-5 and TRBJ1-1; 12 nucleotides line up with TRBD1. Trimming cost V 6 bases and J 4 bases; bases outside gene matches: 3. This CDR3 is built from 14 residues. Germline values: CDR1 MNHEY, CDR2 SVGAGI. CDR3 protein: CASSRDRGPTEAFF. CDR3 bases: TGTGCCAGCAGCCGGGACAGGGGGCCCACTGAAGCTTTCTTT.

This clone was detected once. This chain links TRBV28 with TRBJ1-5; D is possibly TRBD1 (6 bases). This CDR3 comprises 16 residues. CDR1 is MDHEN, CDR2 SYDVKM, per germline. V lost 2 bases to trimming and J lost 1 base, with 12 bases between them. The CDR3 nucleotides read TGTGCCAGCAGTTTAGTGGGGGGCCGGAGCAATCAGCCCCAGCATTTT. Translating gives CASSLVGGRSNQPQHF.

CDR3 in amino acids: CASSQTLADTDTQYF. DNA of the CDR3: TGTGCCAGCAGCCAAACGCTAGCGGACACAGATACGCAGTATTTT. The gene calls are TRBV3-1 (or the pseudogene TRBV3-2) and TRBJ2-3; 7 nucleotides agree with TRBD2. J lost 2 bases, V lost 2 bases, and 4 bases had no gene match. This CDR3 spans 15 amino acids. Germline CDR1 reads LGHDT; CDR2 reads YNNKEL (reference sequence).

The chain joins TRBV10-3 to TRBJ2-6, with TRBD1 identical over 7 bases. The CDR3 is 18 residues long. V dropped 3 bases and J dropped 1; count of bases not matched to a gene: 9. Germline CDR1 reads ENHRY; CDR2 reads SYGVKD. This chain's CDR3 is CAISDPTGIQSGANVLTF. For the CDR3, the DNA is TGTGCCATCAGTGACCCGACAGGGATCCAGTCTGGGGCCAACGTCCTGACTTTC.

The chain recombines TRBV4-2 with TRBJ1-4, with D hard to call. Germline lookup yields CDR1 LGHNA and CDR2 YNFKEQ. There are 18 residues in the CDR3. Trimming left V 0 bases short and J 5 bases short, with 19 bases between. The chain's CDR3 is CASSQDMADPTNNEKLFF. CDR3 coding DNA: TGTGCCAGCAGCCAAGATATGGCAGACCCTACCAACAATGAAAAACTGTTTTTT.

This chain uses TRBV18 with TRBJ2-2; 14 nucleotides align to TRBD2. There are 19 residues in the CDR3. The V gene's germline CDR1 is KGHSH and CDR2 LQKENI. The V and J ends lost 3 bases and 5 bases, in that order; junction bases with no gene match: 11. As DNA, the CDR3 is TGTGCCAGCTCACCGCAACGACTAGCGGGAGGGCCAGGGACCGGGGAGCTGTTTTTT. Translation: CASSPQRLAGGPGTGELFF.

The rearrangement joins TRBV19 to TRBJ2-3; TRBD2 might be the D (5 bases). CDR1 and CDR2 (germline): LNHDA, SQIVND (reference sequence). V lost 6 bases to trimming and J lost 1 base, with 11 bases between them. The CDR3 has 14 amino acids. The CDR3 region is CASSGRDGTDTQYF. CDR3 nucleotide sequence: TGTGCCAGTAGCGGTCGGGATGGCACAGATACGCAGTATTTT.

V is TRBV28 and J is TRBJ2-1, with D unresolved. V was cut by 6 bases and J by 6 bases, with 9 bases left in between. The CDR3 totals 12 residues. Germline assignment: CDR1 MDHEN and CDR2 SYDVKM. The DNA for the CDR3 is TGTGCCAGCAGAAAAATGGGCAATGAGCAGTTCTTC. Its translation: CASRKMGNEQFF.

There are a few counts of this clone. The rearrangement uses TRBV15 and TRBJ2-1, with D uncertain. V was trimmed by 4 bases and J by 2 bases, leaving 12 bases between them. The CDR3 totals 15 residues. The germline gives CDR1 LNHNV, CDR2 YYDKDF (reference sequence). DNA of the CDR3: TGTGCCACCAGCATGGGTATTCGGACCTACAATGAGCAGTTCTTC. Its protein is CATSMGIRTYNEQFF.

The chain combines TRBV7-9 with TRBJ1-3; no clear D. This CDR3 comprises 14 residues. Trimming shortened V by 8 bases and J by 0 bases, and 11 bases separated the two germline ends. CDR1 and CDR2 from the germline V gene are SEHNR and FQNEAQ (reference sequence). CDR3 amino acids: CASLSASSGNTIYF. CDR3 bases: TGTGCCAGCTTATCGGCCAGCTCTGGAAACACCATATATTTT.

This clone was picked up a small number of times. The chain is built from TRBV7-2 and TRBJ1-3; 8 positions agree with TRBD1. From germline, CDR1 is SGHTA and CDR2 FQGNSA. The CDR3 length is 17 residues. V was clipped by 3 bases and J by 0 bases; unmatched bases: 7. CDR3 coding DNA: TGTGCCAGCAGCTTTCGACAGGGGCTGATCTCTGGAAACACCATATATTTT. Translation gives CASSFRQGLISGNTIYF.

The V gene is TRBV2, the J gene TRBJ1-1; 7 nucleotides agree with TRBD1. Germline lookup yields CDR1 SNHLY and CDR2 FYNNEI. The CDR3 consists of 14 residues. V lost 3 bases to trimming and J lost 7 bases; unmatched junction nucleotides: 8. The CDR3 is CASSERRGQGEAFF. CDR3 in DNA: TGTGCCAGCAGTGAGAGAAGGGGGCAGGGTGAAGCTTTCTTT.

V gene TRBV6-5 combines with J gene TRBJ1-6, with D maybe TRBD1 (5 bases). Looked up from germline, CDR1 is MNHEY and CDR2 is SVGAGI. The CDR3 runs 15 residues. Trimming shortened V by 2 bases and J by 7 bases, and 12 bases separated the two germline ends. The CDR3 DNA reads TGTGCCAGCAGTTACAGGGACGGAGGGAATTCACCCCTCCACTTT. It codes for CASSYRDGGNSPLHF.

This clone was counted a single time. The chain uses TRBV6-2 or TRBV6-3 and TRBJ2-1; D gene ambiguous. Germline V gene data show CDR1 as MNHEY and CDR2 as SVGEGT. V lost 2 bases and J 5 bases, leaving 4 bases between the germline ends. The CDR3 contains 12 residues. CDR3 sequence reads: CASSYGNNEQFF. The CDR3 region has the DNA TGTGCCAGCAGTTACGGGAACAATGAGCAGTTCTTC.

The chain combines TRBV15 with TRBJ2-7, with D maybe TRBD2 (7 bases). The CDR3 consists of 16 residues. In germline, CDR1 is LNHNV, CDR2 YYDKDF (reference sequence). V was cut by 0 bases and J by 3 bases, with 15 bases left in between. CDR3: CATSRDGAGAIYEQYF. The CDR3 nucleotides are TGTGCCACCAGCAGAGATGGGGCGGGGGCAATCTACGAGCAGTACTTC. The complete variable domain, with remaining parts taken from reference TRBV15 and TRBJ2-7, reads DAMVIQNPRYQVTQFGKPVTLSCSQTLNHNVMYWYQQKSSQAPKLLFHYYDKDFNNEADTPDNFQSRRPNTSFCFLDIRSPGLGDTAMYLCATSRDGAGAIYEQYFGPGTRLTVT.